This TCR beta chain was observed in a study of response to subunit inactivated influenza vaccine. The table lists this clonotype with many counts. CDR1 SQVTM and CDR2 ANQGSEA come from the germline V gene. The CDR3 loop spans 17 amino acids. V shed 4 bases, J shed 7 bases, and the junction held 17 bases outside the gene matches. One entry per CDR3 protein results from TCRdb running MiXCR on the RT-PCR reads. The data hold hundreds of thousands of distinct CDR3 sequences, with around 8% observed a single time. This chain connects TRBV29-1 to TRBJ2-1; the match to TRBD2 covers 9 bases. The specimen comprised PBMCs from blood, sampled around 25 months after vaccination. The sequence came from a man aged 50 to 69 who received an inactivated influenza vaccine. The CDR3 loop is CSVGGLAIALVWNEQFF. The CDR3, as DNA: TGCAGCGTTGGAGGACTAGCGATCGCGCTTGTTTGGAATGAGCAGTTCTTC.